A selection of T cell receptor beta chains follows, all from one sample in a study of cytomegalovirus exposure and HLA in healthy donors. The data were produced by immunoSEQ multiplex PCR, yet TCRdb's version contains in-frame clones alone and is incomplete. The sample carries over 85,000 clones, 70% to 80% recorded once. Sequencing was done on a sample of PBMCs. These TCRs come from a middle-aged man in good health and CMV-seronegative. Each CDR3 is given with its conserved first and last residue. D genes are given only for firm matches. Where a row states a size, it is once, few, many or the class of an expanded clone; other rows omit it.

abundance,d_gene,j_gene,v_gene,len,CDR3nt,CDR3aa
-,TRBD2,TRBJ2-1,TRBV27,12,TGTGCCAGCAGCGGGGGGTCTAATGAGCAGTTCTTC,CASSGGSNEQFF
-,TRBD1,TRBJ1-2,TRBV18,14,TGTGCCAGCTCAGACGGGACAGGGGCGCTGGGCTACACCTTC,CASSDGTGALGYTF
few,TRBD1,TRBJ1-1,TRBV29-1,13,TGCAGCGTAGGACAGGGTCGGGGCACTGAAGCTTTCTTT,CSVGQGRGTEAFF
-,TRBD1,TRBJ1-5,TRBV30,13,TGTGCCTGGGCCGGGACAGGGGGACAGCCCCAGCATTTT,CAWAGTGGQPQHF
-,-,TRBJ2-7,TRBV20-1,11,TGCAGTGCCCTATTGGCCTACGAGCAGTACTTC,CSALLAYEQYF
few,TRBD2,TRBJ2-7,TRBV19,13,TGTGCCACCAGGACTAGCGGGACCTACGAGCAGTACTTC,CATRTSGTYEQYF
-,-,TRBJ2-7,TRBV30,13,TGTGCCTGGATCCCCCCGGGTGCCTACGAGCAGTACTTC,CAWIPPGAYEQYF
-,TRBD2,TRBJ2-7,TRBV23-1,14,TGCGCCAGCACTTCGGTAGCGGGGAAGGTCGAGCAGTACTTC,CASTSVAGKVEQYF
-,-,TRBJ2-7,TRBV21-1,12,TGTGCCAGACCAGGCAGGGGTCGCGAGCAGTACTTC,CARPGRGREQYF
-,-,TRBJ1-1,TRBV27,18,TGTGCCAGCATAAAAAGGGCAGGGGCCGCGGATATGAACACTGAAGCTTTCTTT,CASIKRAGAADMNTEAFF
-,TRBD1,TRBJ2-7,TRBV28,14,TGTGCCAGCAGACGAGACAGGGGTCCCGGGAAGCAGTACTTC,CASRRDRGPGKQYF
many,TRBD1,TRBJ1-6,TRBV27,15,TGTGCCAGCAGTCTTCGGACAGGGCATAATTCACCCCTCCACTTT,CASSLRTGHNSPLHF
few,TRBD1,TRBJ2-1,TRBV6-4,15,TGTGCCAGCAGTCCCGGGACAGGGGGTCACAATGAGCAGTTCTTC,CASSPGTGGHNEQFF
-,TRBD1,TRBJ1-5,TRBV2,14,TGTGCCAGCAGTCCCGGGACAGCGAATCAGCCCCAGCATTTT,CASSPGTANQPQHF
few,TRBD2,TRBJ2-7,TRBV7-9,13,TGTGCCAGCAGTAAGGGCGGGAGCTACGAGCAGTACTTC,CASSKGGSYEQYF
once,-,TRBJ1-5,TRBV30,15,TGTGCCTGGAGCTTTATAGGGGGTAGCAATCAGCCCCAGCATTTT,CAWSFIGGSNQPQHF
once,-,TRBJ2-7,TRBV9,15,TGTGCCAGCAGCGTAGGGGCGTCACCGGCGAACGAGCAGTACTTC,CASSVGASPANEQYF
-,-,TRBJ2-7,TRBV5-6,14,TGTGCCAGCAGCCCTACCCCAGGGGCCTACGAGCAGTACTTC,CASSPTPGAYEQYF
-,-,TRBJ2-1,TRBV19,13,TGTGCCAGTTCACTAGCCCGATACAATGAGCAGTTCTTC,CASSLARYNEQFF
few,-,TRBJ1-2,TRBV28,15,TGTGCCAGCAGTTTACCTGCCAGTGGGCAGTTAGGCTACACCTTC,CASSLPASGQLGYTF
few,TRBD2,TRBJ2-5,TRBV11-2,15,TGTGCCAGCAGCCAGACTAGCGGGAGTGGAGAGACCCAGTACTTC,CASSQTSGSGETQYF
-,TRBD2,TRBJ2-7,TRBV19,16,TGTGCCAGTAGCCCCTCCGGGACTAGGGGATCCTACGAGCAGTACTTC,CASSPSGTRGSYEQYF
-,TRBD2,TRBJ2-1,TRBV7-2,17,TGTGCCAGCAGGGGTTTCAGCGGGGGGGCGTTCTACAATGAGCAGTTCTTC,CASRGFSGGAFYNEQFF
few,-,TRBJ2-2,TRBV9,15,TGTGCCAGCAGTGAACAGGTGCGGAACACCGGGGAGCTGTTTTTT,CASSEQVRNTGELFF